This paragraph covers one T cell receptor (beta chain) sequence. The antigen it binds to is not known. No base qualities exist here, and no much larger clone lies one base off it. This entry comes from a study of blood T cells in healthy people across ages (dated by TCRdb to between 2015 and 2017). Study-wide context: Template switching captured roughly one uniquely barcoded TCR beta cDNA molecule per two T cells in model experiments. The study measured age-related changes in TCR beta repertoire diversity using deep sequencing normalized with unique cDNA molecular identifiers. Donors were grouped into four age groups: young (average approximately 15 years), middle-aged (under 40), aged (about 60) and long-lived (approximately 82). To avoid experimental bias, donors of different ages were spread randomly across the sequencing lanes. The study analyzed two additional independent replicas of 1 million unique cDNA reads from the same blood draw for two donors, one aged 18 to 29 and one aged 80 or older.

Libraries came from 5' RACE. Sequenced on an Illumina HiSeq 2500. A second PCR of roughly 7 to 11 cycles was performed with a sample-barcoded 5' primer and a J-beta primer mix. A template-switch 5' adaptor carrying 12 random nucleotides introduced a unique molecular identifier onto each TCR beta cDNA molecule. Each sample yielded at least 2.5 million CDR3-containing paired-end reads. The Mint cDNA synthesis kit, primed by a TRBC-specific oligonucleotide, was used to synthesize first-strand cDNA from all RNA. After uracil-DNA glycosylase treatment, a first 18-cycle PCR used universal primers M1SS and BC2_uni_R on all cDNA. Processing in the source paper ran as follows. Normalization of each sample was performed by random selection of 1 million high-quality reads, each carrying a distinct molecular identifier. Reads sharing molecular identifiers were discarded rather than binned into consensus sequences. MiTCR, with a Q25 quality threshold and the strictest error-elimination algorithm, was used for CDR3 identification, clonotype clustering and error correction. A nonparametric unseen species model with Euler transformation was used to estimate lower-bound total TCR beta diversity. TCRdb passed the public sequencing reads through fastp at Q25 and MiXCR, retaining productive beta sequences. Merged by CDR3 protein, the rows form single entries marked with the most common genes and DNA. The V and J calls shown here were made by TCRdb, not taken from the authors' results. The sample table contains 1.5 million to 2 million distinct CDR3 sequences; only one count was recorded for 28% of them. The ten biggest clones cover roughly 8.2% of the sample.

CDR1 and CDR2 are read off the germline V gene (reference sequence) as SGHKS and YYEKEE. The germline ends are 11 bases apart after V is trimmed by 4 bases and J by 1 base. From the cysteine up to the phenylalanine, the CDR3 has a length of 15 residues. The CDR3 DNA has 45 bases and is translated from base 1. The donors were roughly 38 Caucasian individuals from Russia, aged 6 to 90 years, who were systemically healthy. Ten milliliters of peripheral blood were drawn from each donor into EDTA-treated Vacutainer tubes. Ficoll-Paque density-gradient centrifugation was used to isolate PBMCs, with at least 6 million per sample. Trizol reagent was used to extract total RNA from the PBMCs, yielding at least 6 micrograms per sample. For every donor, flow cytometry on a PBMC aliquot measured the percentage of naive CD45RAhigh/CD27high T cells. The study at large found these results: Estimates of total diversity based on one million sequenced T cells were regarded as lower bounds and as underestimates. As age increased, observed TCR beta diversity per million T cells dropped in a roughly linear way, and a significant reduction was already evident by age roughly 40. Bulk unsorted PBMC profiling prevented conclusive comparison of naive and antigen-experienced compartments. The long-lived group showed more naive CD4+ T cells, fewer expanded clones and increased TCR diversity than the aged group, suggesting age selection. Because the CMV infection status of the donors was unknown, age-related changes in expanded clonotypes may potentially have been confounded. The percentage of naive T cells measured by flow cytometry correlated strongly with observed TCR beta diversity.

The source of this sequence is a woman aged 25 to 39 in good health. This chain is built from TRBV5-5 and TRBJ2-2, with TRBD2 perhaps the D gene, on 6 matching bases. Material for sequencing was blood. CDR3 protein: CASSAGTGNTGELFF. The base sequence is TGTGCCAGCAGCGCCGGGACTGGGAACACCGGGGAGCTGTTTTTT.